What follows are 17 T cell receptor beta chains derived from one specimen sequenced in a study of T cell repertoires in cytomegalovirus infection. TCRdb analysed the reads with MiXCR anew, one entry per CDR3 protein. The sample includes about 160,000 distinct CDR3 sequences, approximately 17% of them seen just once. The sample comprised CD8+ T cells from PBMCs. The receptors come from a human donor in good health (CMV status not recorded). Some clones in this sample may be carry-over from other donors' samples.

This clonotype was seen a few times. The chain recombines TRBV7-6 with TRBJ1-2, with D possibly matching TRBD1 (6 bases). Germline-derived CDR1 and CDR2 are SGHVS and FNYEAQ. The CDR3 length is 13 residues. Trimming removed 5 bases at V and 4 bases at J, with 11 bases between. The CDR3 region is CASSVMTGYGYTF. CDR3 in DNA: TGTGCCAGCAGCGTTATGACAGGCTATGGCTACACCTTC.

This clonotype has more than one count but fewer than ten. The rearrangement uses TRBV29-1 and TRBJ2-5; 7 nucleotides agree with TRBD2. The germline V gene has CDR1 SQVTM and CDR2 ANQGSEA. CDR3 size: 15 residues. After removal of 1 base from V and 1 base from J, the junction contained 6 bases not matched to a gene. CDR3 in DNA: TGCAGCGTTGAAGTTACGGGGGGAATCCAAGAGACCCAGTACTTC. It codes for CSVEVTGGIQETQYF.

This clonotype was detected a few times. J is TRBJ1-1 and V is TRBV7-9, with D perhaps matching TRBD1 (5 bases). The CDR3 sequence is 12 residues long. Trimming cost V 5 bases and J 5 bases, with 9 bases left between them. Per the germline V gene, CDR1 is SEHNR and CDR2 is FQNEAQ (reference sequence). The CDR3 DNA sequence: TGTGCCAGCAGCCGGGGGGAAACTGAAGCTTTCTTT. Translation: CASSRGETEAFF.

This sequence joins TRBV12-3 or TRBV12-4 and TRBJ1-1; D possibly corresponds to TRBD1 (6 bases). With 8 bases removed from V and 8 bases from J, the gap between germline ends came to 12 bases. The CDR3 length is 11 residues. CDR3 in DNA: TGTGCCAGCGCCCCAGGGGCGGAAGCTTTCTTT. It codes for CASAPGAEAFF.

This clonotype came up a few times. Written as DNA, the CDR3 is TGCGCCAGCAGCCCCCAGACTAGCGGGAGCTACAATGAGCAGTTCTTC. This sequence encodes CASSPQTSGSYNEQFF. The chain is built from TRBV4-3 and TRBJ2-1, with 12 bases aligning to TRBD2. This CDR3 contains 16 residues. Germline V lookup: CDR1 LGHNA, CDR2 YSLEER. Losses at the gene ends were 4 bases for V and 3 bases for J; bases not matched to a gene: 4.

The rearrangement links TRBV6-2 or TRBV6-3 to TRBJ1-1, with D uncertain. The V and J ends lost 4 bases and 3 bases respectively, with 21 bases between them. CDR1 and CDR2 (germline): MNHEY, SVGEGT. The CDR3 spans 17 residues. CDR3 sequence (DNA): TGTGCCAGCAGTTCTATGACCTGGGTTCCAGACGACACTGAAGCTTTCTTT. Encoded protein: CASSSMTWVPDDTEAFF.

This clonotype has just a few counts. The chain has TRBV19 and TRBJ1-5; the match to TRBD1 covers 7 bases. Germline V gene sequence: CDR1 LNHDA, CDR2 SQIVND (reference sequence). The CDR3 has 13 residues. The V and J ends lost 5 bases and 6 bases, in that order; junction bases with no gene match: 4. The CDR3 spells CASSPAGGQPQHF. The CDR3 DNA follows: TGTGCCAGTAGTCCCGCAGGGGGTCAGCCCCAGCATTTT.

The rearrangement joins TRBV7-2 to TRBJ2-3; possible D gene TRBD2, 6 bases. The CDR3 spans 19 residues. The germline V gene has CDR1 SGHTA and CDR2 FQGNSA. V was pared by 2 bases and J by 0 bases, with 21 bases between. CDR3 protein: CASSLISPRGIGSTDTQYF. The CDR3 nucleotides are TGTGCCAGCAGCTTAATCTCGCCCCGGGGGATCGGAAGCACAGATACGCAGTATTTT.

This clonotype was detected only a few times. The J gene is TRBJ2-6, the V gene TRBV7-3, with unresolved D. The V gene lost 5 bases and the J gene lost 0 bases, with 11 bases spanning the gap. The germline gives CDR1 SGHTA, CDR2 FQGTGA. The CDR3 contains 16 residues. CDR3 sequence reads: CASSPSASSGANVLTF. The CDR3, as DNA: TGTGCCAGCAGCCCCTCAGCGAGCTCTGGGGCCAACGTCCTGACTTTC.

This clonotype was counted a few times. V is TRBV28 and J is TRBJ2-7; no definite D call. Per germline, CDR1 MDHEN and CDR2 SYDVKM. V shed 2 bases and J shed 7 bases, with 18 bases lying between them. The CDR3 loop spans 15 amino acids. The CDR3 reads CASSLLSLDTDEQYF. The CDR3, as DNA: TGTGCCAGCAGTTTACTCTCTTTGGATACAGATGAGCAGTACTTC.

This clonotype was observed a handful of times. The chain employs TRBV7-8 and TRBJ1-4, with unresolved D. V was pared by 3 bases and J by 0 bases, with 8 bases between. There are 15 residues in the CDR3. Germline values: CDR1 SGHVS, CDR2 FQNEAQ. CDR3 nucleotides: TGTGCCAGCAGCTTGAGGCAGACAACTAATGAAAAACTGTTTTTT. Translation: CASSLRQTTNEKLFF.

This clonotype showed up just a few times. V gene TRBV28 combines with J gene TRBJ1-6; TRBD1 matches 8 bases. The CDR3 is made up of 17 amino acids. Germline assignment: CDR1 MDHEN and CDR2 SYDVKM. V was clipped by 4 bases and J by 5 bases; unmatched bases: 10. For the CDR3, the DNA is TGTGCCAGCAGTTCCTATCGACAGGGGAGGGATAATTCACCCCTCCACTTT. Encoded protein: CASSSYRQGRDNSPLHF.

The rearrangement uses TRBV28 and TRBJ1-1; D gene ambiguous. Looked up from germline, CDR1 is MDHEN and CDR2 is SYDVKM. This CDR3 region has 15 residues. Trimming shortened V by 4 bases and J by 0 bases, and 12 bases separated the two germline ends. CDR3 nucleotides: TGTGCCAGCAGTTCCGGTAGGCAGCTGAACACTGAAGCTTTCTTT. This gives the protein CASSSGRQLNTEAFF.

The chain links TRBV28 to TRBJ1-1, with D possibly being TRBD1 (5 bases). The CDR3 is 15 residues long. CDR1 and CDR2 (germline): MDHEN, SYDVKM. V lost 1 base and J 7 bases, leaving 16 bases between the germline ends. CDR3 in amino acids: CASSLSPGPLREAFF. The CDR3 nucleotides read TGTGCCAGCAGTTTATCCCCGGGACCATTACGTGAAGCTTTCTTT.

The chain's CDR3 is CASSPWTENYGYTF. In DNA form, the CDR3 reads TGTGCCAGCTCACCCTGGACGGAGAACTATGGCTACACCTTC. J is TRBJ1-2 and V is TRBV18, with no clear D. The CDR3 is 14 amino acids. Trimming cost V 3 bases and J 2 bases, with 10 bases left between them. Looked up from germline, CDR1 is KGHSH and CDR2 is LQKENI.

In this sample, this clonotype turned up a few times. This chain connects TRBV7-2 to TRBJ1-1; D is unresolved. The V gene's germline CDR1 is SGHTA and CDR2 FQGNSA. Between the trimmed V and J ends, which lost 2 bases and 11 bases, there was a span of 6 bases. The CDR3 is 10 residues long. CDR3 region: CASSLNAAFF. For the CDR3, the DNA is TGTGCCAGCAGCTTAAACGCGGCTTTCTTT.

The genes are TRBV7-2 and TRBJ2-5; D gene unclear. Germline assignment: CDR1 SGHTA and CDR2 FQGNSA. V gave up 3 bases and J gave up 5 bases, with 13 bases separating them. The CDR3 loop spans 14 amino acids. This CDR3 is CASSLNHRSETQYF. CDR3 coding DNA: TGTGCCAGCAGCTTGAACCATCGGAGCGAGACCCAGTACTTC.